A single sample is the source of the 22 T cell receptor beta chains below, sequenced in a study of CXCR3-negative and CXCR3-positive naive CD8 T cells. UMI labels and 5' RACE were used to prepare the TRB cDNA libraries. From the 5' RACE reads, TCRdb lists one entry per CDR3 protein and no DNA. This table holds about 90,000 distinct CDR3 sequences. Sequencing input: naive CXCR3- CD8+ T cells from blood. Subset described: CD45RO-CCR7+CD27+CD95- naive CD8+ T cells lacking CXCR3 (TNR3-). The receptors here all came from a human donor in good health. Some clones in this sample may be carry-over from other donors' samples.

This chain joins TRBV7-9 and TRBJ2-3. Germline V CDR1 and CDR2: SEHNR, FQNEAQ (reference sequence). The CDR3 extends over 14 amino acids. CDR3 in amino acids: CASSFEGTTDTLYF. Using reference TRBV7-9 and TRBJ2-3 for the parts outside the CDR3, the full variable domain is DTGVSQNPRHKITKRGQNVTFRCDPISEHNRLYWYRQTLGQGPEFLTYFQNEAQLEKSRLLSDRFSAERPKGSFSTLEIQRTEQGDSAMYLCASSFEGTTDTLYFGPGTRLTVL.

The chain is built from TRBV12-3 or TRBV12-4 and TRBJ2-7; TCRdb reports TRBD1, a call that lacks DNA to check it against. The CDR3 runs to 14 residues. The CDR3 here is CASSLNPQGYEQYF.

This chain's CDR3 is CASSLSLYEQYF. The rearrangement joins TRBV11-2 to TRBJ2-7; the TCRdb D gene call, TRBD1, has no DNA to confirm it. This CDR3 is built from 12 residues. From germline, CDR1 is SGHAT and CDR2 FQNNGV.

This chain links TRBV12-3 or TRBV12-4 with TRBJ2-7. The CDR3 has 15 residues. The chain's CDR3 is CASSLVGEHPYEQYF.

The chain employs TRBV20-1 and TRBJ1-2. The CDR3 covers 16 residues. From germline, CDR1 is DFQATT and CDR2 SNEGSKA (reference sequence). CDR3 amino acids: CSARDGGVGTLYGYTF.

Here the CDR3 reads CASSLDDGDIYEKLFF. The chain is built from TRBV5-1 and TRBJ1-4; TCRdb names TRBD1, which stays unverified in the absence of DNA. Looked up from germline, CDR1 is SGHRS and CDR2 is YFSETQ. This CDR3 comprises 16 residues.

CDR3 in amino acids: CSVRRVGVLDGYTF. The rearrangement links TRBV29-1 to TRBJ1-2; TCRdb names TRBD1, which stays unverified in the absence of DNA. The CDR3 contains 14 residues. CDR1 is SQVTM, CDR2 ANQGSEA, per germline. Using reference TRBV29-1 and TRBJ1-2 for the parts outside the CDR3, the full variable domain is SAVISQKPSRDICQRGTSLTIQCQVDSQVTMMFWYRQQPGQSLTLIATANQGSEATYESGFVIDKFPISRPNLTFSTLTVSNMSPEDSSIYLCSVRRVGVLDGYTFGSGTRLTVV.

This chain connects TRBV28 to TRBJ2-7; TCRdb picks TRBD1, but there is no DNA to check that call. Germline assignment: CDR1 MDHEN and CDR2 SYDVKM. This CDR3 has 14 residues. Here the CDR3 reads CASSPPPVTEEQYF.

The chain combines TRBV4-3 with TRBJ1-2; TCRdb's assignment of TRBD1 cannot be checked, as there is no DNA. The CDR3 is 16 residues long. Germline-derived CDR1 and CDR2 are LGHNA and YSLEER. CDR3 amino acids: CASSQGLTGGFYGYTF.

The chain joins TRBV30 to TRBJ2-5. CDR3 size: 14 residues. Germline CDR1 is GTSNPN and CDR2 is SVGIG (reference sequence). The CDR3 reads CAWSVVSYQETQYF.

CDR3 loop: CASSYSLGTGDYEQYF. This sequence joins TRBV6-5 and TRBJ2-7; the D gene TCRdb calls, TRBD1, cannot be checked with no DNA. The CDR3 extends over 16 amino acids. Germline CDR1 is MNHEY and CDR2 is SVGAGI.

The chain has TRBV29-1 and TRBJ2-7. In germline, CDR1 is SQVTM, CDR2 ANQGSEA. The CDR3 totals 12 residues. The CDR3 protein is CSVEVGRNEQYF.

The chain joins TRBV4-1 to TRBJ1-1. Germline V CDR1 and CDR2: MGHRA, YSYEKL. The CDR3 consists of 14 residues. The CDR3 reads CASGPSSTDTEAFF.

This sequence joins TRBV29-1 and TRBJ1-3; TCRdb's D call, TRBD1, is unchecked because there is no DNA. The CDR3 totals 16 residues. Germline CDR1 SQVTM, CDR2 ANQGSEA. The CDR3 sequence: CSVLGGQGQMRNTIYF. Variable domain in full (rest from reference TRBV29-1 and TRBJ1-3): SAVISQKPSRDICQRGTSLTIQCQVDSQVTMMFWYRQQPGQSLTLIATANQGSEATYESGFVIDKFPISRPNLTFSTLTVSNMSPEDSSIYLCSVLGGQGQMRNTIYFGEGSWLTVV.

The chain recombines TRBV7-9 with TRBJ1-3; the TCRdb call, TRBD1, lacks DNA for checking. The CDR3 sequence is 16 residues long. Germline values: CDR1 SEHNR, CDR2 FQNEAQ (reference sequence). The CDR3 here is CATDPDSSYSGNTIYF.

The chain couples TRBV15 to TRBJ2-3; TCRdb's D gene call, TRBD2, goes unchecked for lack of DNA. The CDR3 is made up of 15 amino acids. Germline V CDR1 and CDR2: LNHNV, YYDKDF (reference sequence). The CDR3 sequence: CATSRAAGPTDTQYF.

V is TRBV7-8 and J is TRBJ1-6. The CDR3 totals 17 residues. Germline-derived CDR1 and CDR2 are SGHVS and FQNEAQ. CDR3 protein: CASSVREGYSYNSPLHF.

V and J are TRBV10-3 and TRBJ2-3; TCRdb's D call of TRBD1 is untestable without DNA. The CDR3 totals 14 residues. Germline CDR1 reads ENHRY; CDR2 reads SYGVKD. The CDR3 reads CAIRGGDLTDTQYF.

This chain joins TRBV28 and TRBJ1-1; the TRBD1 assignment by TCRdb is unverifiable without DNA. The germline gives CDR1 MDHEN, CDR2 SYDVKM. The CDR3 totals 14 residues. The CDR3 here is CASSTRGELTEAFF. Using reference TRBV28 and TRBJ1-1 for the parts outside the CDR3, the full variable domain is DVKVTQSSRYLVKRTGEKVFLECVQDMDHENMFWYRQDPGLGLRLIYFSYDVKMKEKGDIPEGYSVSREKKERFSLILESASTNQTSMYLCASSTRGELTEAFFGQGTRLTVV.

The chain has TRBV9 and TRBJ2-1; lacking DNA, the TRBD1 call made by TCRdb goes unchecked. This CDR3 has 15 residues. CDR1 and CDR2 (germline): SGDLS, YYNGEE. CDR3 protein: CASSVVTGGANEQFF.

The CDR3 here is CASRLPRDGYGYTF. The chain recombines TRBV5-1 with TRBJ1-2; TCRdb designates TRBD1, a call that cannot be tested without DNA. The length of the CDR3 is 14 residues. Germline V gene sequence: CDR1 SGHRS, CDR2 YFSETQ.

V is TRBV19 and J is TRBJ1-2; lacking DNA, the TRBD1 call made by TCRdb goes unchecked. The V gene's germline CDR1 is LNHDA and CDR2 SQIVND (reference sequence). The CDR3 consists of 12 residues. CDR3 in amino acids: CASKRDSPGYTF.